These T cell receptor beta chains were read from a single sample in a study of OX40 agonist ivuxolimab in advanced cancers. Here immunoSEQ multiplex PCR was the method, and the copy in TCRdb shows in-frame clones only, minus some. Here the sample spans roughly 50,000 clones, over 90% being singletons. Sample: CD4+ or CD8+ T cells sorted from blood, taken in a trial of the OX40 agonist ivuxolimab. Receptors originate from an adult with an advanced solid tumor such as melanoma, head and neck, liver or kidney cancer. Each CDR3 is given with its conserved first and last residue. A D gene is named only where the DNA matches it firmly. Clone sizes are given selectively: once, few, many, or a class where the clone is expanded.

D gene	V gene	clone size	J gene	CDR3 protein	CDR3 DNA
.	TRBV6-5	.	TRBJ1-5	CASSFGAGNQPQHF	TGTGCCAGCAGTTTCGGGGCTGGCAATCAGCCCCAGCATTTT
.	TRBV4-1	few	TRBJ1-2	CASSQVSGEDYGYTF	TGCGCCAGCAGCCAAGTCTCAGGAGAGGACTATGGCTACACCTTC
.	TRBV12-5	.	TRBJ1-1	CASGLQDYTEAFF	TGTGCTAGTGGTTTGCAGGACTACACTGAAGCTTTCTTT
.	TRBV5-6	few	TRBJ2-5	CASSLGTGFQETQYF	TGTGCCAGCAGCTTGGGAACAGGCTTTCAAGAGACCCAGTACTTC
.	TRBV27	.	TRBJ1-1	CASSRGAWDTEAFF	TGTGCCAGCAGTCGGGGGGCCTGGGACACTGAAGCTTTCTTT
.	TRBV5-6	.	TRBJ1-4	CASSFSGNGQLNEKLFF	TGTGCCAGCAGCTTCTCGGGGAACGGGCAGTTAAATGAAAAACTGTTTTTT
TRBD1	TRBV9	.	TRBJ2-5	CASSALDRGRETQYF	TGTGCCAGCAGCGCCCTGGACAGGGGACGGGAGACCCAGTACTTC
.	TRBV6-1	.	TRBJ2-7	CASHEGGYGIYEQYF	TGTGCCTCCCACGAAGGGGGTTATGGCATCTACGAGCAGTACTTC
.	TRBV9	.	TRBJ2-7	CASSVGGDSASYEQYF	TGTGCCAGCAGCGTAGGGGGGGACTCAGCCTCCTACGAGCAGTACTTC
.	TRBV5-5	.	TRBJ2-3	CASSLGASSTDTQYF	TGTGCCAGCAGCTTGGGGGCTAGTAGCACAGATACGCAGTATTTT
TRBD1	TRBV5-4	.	TRBJ1-6	CASSYGQGASSPLHF	TGTGCCAGCAGCTATGGACAGGGGGCAAGTTCACCCCTCCACTTT
.	TRBV13	.	TRBJ1-5	CASSLRVSSNQPQHF	TGTGCCAGCAGCTTACGGGTCAGTTCCAATCAGCCCCAGCATTTT
TRBD1	TRBV6-4	.	TRBJ2-3	CASSMTGGVDTQYF	TGTGCCAGCAGTATGACAGGGGGAGTGGATACGCAGTATTTT
TRBD1	TRBV5-8	.	TRBJ1-1	CASSEFVRGGSEAFF	TGTGCCAGCAGCGAGTTCGTAAGAGGGGGCTCTGAAGCTTTCTTT
TRBD1	TRBV7-9	.	TRBJ1-1	CASSSAGGTEAFF	TGTGCCAGCAGCTCTGCAGGGGGTACTGAAGCTTTCTTT
TRBD1	TRBV5-1	.	TRBJ2-7	CASSPGQGAYEQYF	TGCGCCAGCAGCCCGGGACAGGGGGCCTACGAGCAGTACTTC
.	TRBV16	.	TRBJ1-5	CASRPKGAGRNQPQHF	TGTGCCAGCAGGCCGAAGGGAGCAGGGCGAAATCAGCCCCAGCATTTT
TRBD1	TRBV10-2	.	TRBJ1-6	CASSDGDSKYNSPLHF	TGCGCCAGCAGTGACGGGGACAGCAAGTATAATTCACCCCTCCACTTT
.	TRBV29-1	.	TRBJ2-3	CSVERGIPGADTQYF	TGCAGCGTTGAAAGGGGCATTCCTGGAGCAGATACGCAGTATTTT
TRBD2	TRBV10-3	.	TRBJ2-3	CAISESLLAGGPPGADTQYF	TGTGCCATCAGTGAGTCCCTACTAGCGGGGGGGCCCCCTGGGGCAGATACGCAGTATTTT
.	TRBV6-1	.	TRBJ1-5	CASSDLYLYSNQPQHF	TGTGCCAGCAGTGACCTATATCTTTATAGCAATCAGCCCCAGCATTTT
TRBD1	TRBV19	.	TRBJ1-2	CASTAGQPYGYTF	TGTGCCAGTACTGCGGGACAGCCCTATGGCTACACCTTC
.	TRBV27	.	TRBJ1-4	CASSFNGEKLFF	TGTGCCAGCAGTTTCAACGGAGAAAAACTGTTTTTT
.	TRBV19	.	TRBJ2-1	CASSSQGYSYNEQFF	TGTGCCAGTAGTAGCCAGGGCTACTCCTACAATGAGCAGTTCTTC
TRBD1	TRBV5-4	.	TRBJ1-2	CASSLDRGYGYTF	TGTGCCAGCAGCCTGGACAGGGGGTATGGCTACACCTTC
.	TRBV7-6	.	TRBJ2-5	CASSWAVGNQETQYF	TGTGCCAGCAGCTGGGCCGTTGGTAACCAAGAGACCCAGTACTTC
.	TRBV5-6	.	TRBJ1-2	CASSRGRDYGYTF	TGTGCCAGCAGCCGTGGACGAGACTATGGCTACACCTTC
TRBD1	TRBV27	.	TRBJ1-5	CASSLTGAGQPQHF	TGTGCCAGCAGTTTAACAGGGGCAGGTCAGCCCCAGCATTTT
TRBD1	TRBV10-3	.	TRBJ1-1	CAAAKGQPNTEAFF	TGTGCCGCGGCAAAGGGACAGCCTAACACTGAAGCTTTCTTT
.	TRBV29-1	.	TRBJ1-2	CSVNRQDTFYGYTF	TGCAGCGTTAATCGACAGGACACCTTCTATGGCTACACCTTC
.	TRBV19	few	TRBJ1-4	CASSISHASWGLFF	TGTGCCAGTAGTATCAGTCACGCATCGTGGGGCTTGTTTTTT
.	TRBV5-8	once	TRBJ2-4	CASSPRVQLNIQYF	TGTGCCAGCAGCCCGAGGGTACAACTCAACATTCAGTACTTC
.	TRBV7-9	.	TRBJ1-2	CASSFAGGGYGYTF	TGTGCCAGCAGCTTTGCCGGGGGCGGCTATGGCTACACCTTC
.	TRBV10-1	.	TRBJ2-5	CASSEVLGATETQYF	TGCGCCAGCAGTGAGGTCTTGGGGGCAACAGAGACCCAGTACTTC
TRBD1	TRBV10-2	medium-sized	TRBJ1-4	CASSDRGSNEKLFF	TGCGCCAGCAGTGACAGGGGGTCTAATGAAAAACTGTTTTTT
.	TRBV21-1	.	TRBJ1-3	CASSKDGSNSGNTIYF	TGTGCCAGCAGCAAAGATGGGTCGAACTCTGGAAACACCATATATTTT
.	TRBV4-2	.	TRBJ2-1	CASSQGFEQFF	TGTGCCAGCAGCCAAGGTTTTGAGCAGTTCTTC
.	TRBV7-9	.	TRBJ2-1	CASSRSLAVYNEQFF	TGTGCCAGCAGCAGGTCACTAGCCGTGTACAATGAGCAGTTCTTC
TRBD2	TRBV5-1	few	TRBJ2-2	CASSLVQRGTGELFF	TGCGCCAGCAGCTTGGTCCAGCGGGGAACCGGGGAGCTGTTTTTT
TRBD1	TRBV6-5	.	TRBJ1-1	CASSYPTDRGGTEAFF	TGTGCCAGCAGTTACCCCACGGACAGGGGAGGGACTGAAGCTTTCTTT
TRBD1	TRBV7-9	.	TRBJ1-2	CASSSGTVRRGYTF	TGTGCCAGCAGCTCCGGGACAGTAAGACGTGGCTACACCTTC
TRBD1	TRBV2	.	TRBJ1-2	CASRAGTGGNYGYTF	TGTGCCAGCAGAGCCGGGACAGGGGGGAACTATGGCTACACCTTC
TRBD1	TRBV28	.	TRBJ1-1	CASFGTGTITEAFF	TGTGCCAGCTTCGGGACAGGGACTATCACTGAAGCTTTCTTT
.	TRBV30	.	TRBJ1-3	CAWSGLTSGNTIYF	TGTGCCTGGAGTGGGCTGACCTCTGGAAACACCATATATTTT
.	TRBV5-4	.	TRBJ1-2	CASSREGKSYTF	TGTGCCAGCAGCAGAGAGGGTAAGAGCTACACCTTC
.	TRBV27	.	TRBJ2-3	CASGPVVTTDTQYF	TGTGCCAGCGGACCGGTAGTAACCACAGATACGCAGTATTTT
.	TRBV19	.	TRBJ2-1	CASSISSRGQFF	TGTGCCAGTAGTATATCTTCCAGGGGACAGTTCTTC
.	TRBV5-1	.	TRBJ2-1	CASSLSSSHNEQFF	TGCGCCAGCAGCTTGAGCAGTTCCCACAATGAGCAGTTCTTC
TRBD1	TRBV19	.	TRBJ1-5	CASSTRTGGQPQHF	TGTGCCAGTAGTACCCGGACAGGGGGTCAGCCCCAGCATTTT
.	TRBV21-1	.	TRBJ1-5	CASSSGQGPDQPQHF	TGTGCCAGCAGCAGCGGACAGGGGCCGGATCAGCCCCAGCATTTT
.	TRBV28	.	TRBJ1-1	CASSGWNTEAFF	TGTGCCAGCAGTGGATGGAACACTGAAGCTTTCTTT
TRBD1	TRBV2	.	TRBJ1-4	CASNRPGTGAHREGGEKLFF	TGTGCCAGCAATCGTCCCGGGACAGGGGCCCATAGGGAAGGGGGCGAAAAACTGTTTTTT
TRBD1	TRBV6-6	.	TRBJ1-1	CASATGGTEAFF	TGTGCCAGCGCAACAGGGGGCACTGAAGCTTTCTTT